The T cell receptor beta chain under discussion was sequenced for a study of identifying expanded T cells in peripheral blood. The study's findings and limits: Differentially abundant clones: 0.95 to 1.5 between replicates, around 16 at 2 to 3 weeks, roughly 18 at four. Variance in clone template counts between approximately 2-week samples significantly increased with total template count across all healthy donors.

The CDR3 is made up of 20 amino acids. A remark on this clone: Its target is not known.

Repertoires were generated with immunoSEQ multiplex PCR, while TCRdb's copy carries only in-frame clones and drops some. Of more than 90,000 clones listed, around 88% are singletons. The rearrangement links TRBV1 to TRBJ1-6. TRBV1 is recorded as a pseudogene. Sequenced sample: blood. The TCR comes from a person between 18 and 75 years old in good health. The CDR3 loop is CTSSQALRDGLSSYNSPLHF. Written as DNA, the CDR3 is TGCACCAGCAGCCAAGCGTTGCGGGACGGACTGAGCTCCTATAATTCACCCCTCCACTTT.